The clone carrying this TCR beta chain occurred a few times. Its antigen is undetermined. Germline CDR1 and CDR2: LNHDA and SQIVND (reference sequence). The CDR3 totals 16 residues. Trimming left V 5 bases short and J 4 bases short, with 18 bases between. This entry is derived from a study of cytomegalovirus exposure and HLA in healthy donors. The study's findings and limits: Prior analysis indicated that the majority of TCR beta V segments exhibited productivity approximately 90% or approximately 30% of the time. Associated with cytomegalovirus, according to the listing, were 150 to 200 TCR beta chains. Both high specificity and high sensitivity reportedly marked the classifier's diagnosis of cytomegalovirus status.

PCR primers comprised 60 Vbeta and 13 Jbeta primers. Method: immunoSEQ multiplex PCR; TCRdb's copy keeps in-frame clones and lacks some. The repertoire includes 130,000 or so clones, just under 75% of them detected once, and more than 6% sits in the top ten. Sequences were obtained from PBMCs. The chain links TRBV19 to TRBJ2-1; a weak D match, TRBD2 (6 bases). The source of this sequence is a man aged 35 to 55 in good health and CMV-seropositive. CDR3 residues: CASSLLEGPRYNEQFF. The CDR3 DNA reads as TGTGCCAGTAGTCTCTTGGAGGGTCCAAGATACAATGAGCAGTTCTTC.